This T cell receptor (beta chain) was sequenced during a study of T cells in Graves' hyperthyroidism and ophthalmopathy. Study conclusions and caveats: In the blood, most expanded thyroid clonotypes above 0.001 appeared as well.

About this clonotype: As yet, its antigen is unknown.

Patients having uncontrolled infection, another autoimmune disease, pregnancy or lactation were not included. Together with thyroid ultrasound, orbital computed tomography, serum thyroxine and TRAb, clinical symptoms were used for diagnoses. RNA transcripts provided the source from which TCR beta CDR3 regions were amplified. When the TCR CDR3 underwent first-round RT-PCR, the HTBI primer set was used. MiXCR was run by TCRdb on the multiplex PCR reads, yielding one entry per CDR3 protein. The sample lists about 350,000 distinct CDR3 sequences, around 18% seen once, with about a sixth in the top ten. The receptor's source is a middle-aged woman with Graves' ophthalmopathy. Sequenced material: blood.

The CDR3 DNA reads as TGCAGCGTTGAAGATCTCGCGGGGAGACAAGAGACCCAGTACTTC. Protein sequence: CSVEDLAGRQETQYF. The V and J genes are TRBV29-1 and TRBJ2-5, with a weak D call TRBD2 (6 bases). CDR1 and CDR2 from the germline V gene are SQVTM and ANQGSEA. This CDR3 comprises 15 residues. V shed 0 bases and J shed 2 bases, with 13 bases lying between them.